These 28 T cell receptor beta chains were sequenced from one sample in a study of T cell repertoires in cytomegalovirus infection. One entry per CDR3 protein, called by TCRdb with MiXCR from the reads. The data contain 150,000 to 200,000 distinct CDR3 sequences, about 30% of them singletons. The sequencing sample was made of PBMCs. The receptors come from a human donor in good health (CMV status not recorded). Some clones in this sample may be carry-over from other donors' samples.

The V call is TRBV7-8, the J call TRBJ2-7; D is ambiguous. The V gene lost 6 bases and the J gene lost 2 bases, with 8 bases spanning the gap. CDR1 is SGHVS and CDR2 is FQNEAQ in the germline V gene. The CDR3 contains 12 residues. CDR3 loop: CASSRGPYEQYF. CDR3 sequence (DNA): TGTGCCAGCAGTCGTGGACCCTACGAGCAGTACTTC.

The gene calls are TRBV28 and TRBJ1-6; no definite D call. The length of the CDR3 is 14 residues. The V end was cut by 5 bases, the J end by 4 bases, with 9 bases between. Germline loops: CDR1 MDHEN, CDR2 SYDVKM. CDR3 in amino acids: CASSGGPYNSPLHF. The CDR3 DNA is TGTGCCAGCAGTGGCGGACCGTATAATTCACCCCTCCACTTT. Drawing the rest from reference TRBV28 and TRBJ1-6, the complete variable domain is DVKVTQSSRYLVKRTGEKVFLECVQDMDHENMFWYRQDPGLGLRLIYFSYDVKMKEKGDIPEGYSVSREKKERFSLILESASTNQTSMYLCASSGGPYNSPLHFGNGTRLTVT.

This clonotype was seen only a few times. The rearrangement uses TRBV15 and TRBJ1-2; 7 positions match TRBD1. The CDR3 is made up of 15 amino acids. J was trimmed by 8 bases and V by 0 bases; bases with no gene match: 9. CDR1 is LNHNV, CDR2 YYDKDF, per germline (reference sequence). This CDR3 reads CATSRDQGEIRGYTF. The CDR3 coding sequence is TGTGCCACCAGCAGAGATCAGGGGGAAATAAGGGGCTACACCTTC. Supplemented by reference TRBV15 and TRBJ1-2, the full variable domain reads DAMVIQNPRYQVTQFGKPVTLSCSQTLNHNVMYWYQQKSSQAPKLLFHYYDKDFNNEADTPDNFQSRRPNTSFCFLDIRSPGLGDTAMYLCATSRDQGEIRGYTFGSGTRLTVV.

J is TRBJ2-2 and V is TRBV6-5; the match to TRBD1 covers 10 bases. Germline values: CDR1 MNHEY, CDR2 SVGAGI. CDR3 length equals 15 residues. V gave up 5 bases and J gave up 4 bases; unmatched junction bases: 4. The CDR3, as DNA: TGTGCCAGCAGTCCGACAGGGGGCCGCACCGGGGAGCTGTTTTTT. Protein product: CASSPTGGRTGELFF.

There are a few counts of this clonotype. The chain has TRBV7-9 and TRBJ1-2; D not resolved. Trimming took off 3 bases at V and 6 bases at J, with 14 bases between the two ends. The V gene's germline CDR1 is SEHNR and CDR2 FQNEAQ (reference sequence). This CDR3 contains 14 residues. The DNA for the CDR3 is TGTGCCAGCAGCTTCACAGCGAGGTCGAATGGCTACACCTTC. Its protein is CASSFTARSNGYTF.

This chain connects TRBV5-4 to TRBJ2-1, with D perhaps matching TRBD1 or TRBD2 (5 bases each). Germline loops: CDR1 SGHNT, CDR2 YYREEE (reference sequence). The CDR3 runs 14 residues. V lost 4 bases to trimming and J lost 4 bases, with 12 bases between them. CDR3 residues: CASSGGRLYNEQFF. The CDR3 bases are TGTGCCAGCAGCGGGGGTCGGCTTTACAATGAGCAGTTCTTC. The entire variable domain, with the rest obtained from reference TRBV5-4 and TRBJ2-1, is as follows: ETGVTQSPTHLIKTRGQQVTLRCSSQSGHNTVSWYQQALGQGPQFIFQYYREEENGRGNFPPRFSGLQFPNYSSELNVNALELDDSALYLCASSGGRLYNEQFFGPGTRLTVL.

This chain joins TRBV7-9 and TRBJ2-7; 10 bases are a match to TRBD1. This CDR3 is 16 amino acids long. Germline V gene data show CDR1 as SEHNR and CDR2 as FQNEAQ (reference sequence). J gave up 0 bases and V 7 bases, and 9 bases lay outside the gene matches. The CDR3 nucleotides are TGTGCCAGCAATTTACAGGGACAGGGGCTCTCCTACGAGCAGTACTTC. Its translation is CASNLQGQGLSYEQYF.

The J gene is TRBJ1-2, the V gene TRBV7-9, with D uncertain. CDR3 size: 14 residues. V was pared by 0 bases and J by 5 bases, with 10 bases between. The germline gives CDR1 SEHNR, CDR2 FQNEAQ (reference sequence). The CDR3 sequence is CASSLALIEYGYTF. The CDR3 region has the DNA TGTGCCAGCAGCTTAGCCTTGATAGAGTATGGCTACACCTTC. Full variable domain (outside the CDR3, taken from reference TRBV7-9 and TRBJ1-2): DTGVSQNPRHKITKRGQNVTFRCDPISEHNRLYWYRQTLGQGPEFLTYFQNEAQLEKSRLLSDRFSAERPKGSFSTLEIQRTEQGDSAMYLCASSLALIEYGYTFGSGTRLTVV.

The V and J genes are TRBV12-5 and TRBJ2-7; weak D call: TRBD2 (6 bases). Trimming left V 6 bases short and J 0 bases short, with 15 bases between. This CDR3 comprises 15 residues. Germline assignment: CDR1 LGHNT and CDR2 FRNRAP. The chain's CDR3 is CASGTTRDSSYEQYF. DNA of the CDR3: TGTGCTAGTGGCACTACCCGGGACTCCTCCTACGAGCAGTACTTC.

This clonotype was seen a few times. The chain has TRBV20-1 and TRBJ2-1; D may be TRBD1 (6 bases). V was clipped by 4 bases and J by 2 bases, with 15 bases between them. The CDR3 length is 15 residues. The germline gives CDR1 DFQATT, CDR2 SNEGSKA (reference sequence). The CDR3 reads CSATNPDRTYNEQFF. DNA of the CDR3: TGCAGTGCTACCAACCCGGACAGAACCTACAATGAGCAGTTCTTC.

V and J are TRBV7-9 and TRBJ1-2; TRBD1 agrees at 9 bases. Germline-derived CDR1 and CDR2 are SEHNR and FQNEAQ (reference sequence). The CDR3 totals 15 residues. Trimming removed 5 bases from V and 1 base from J; junction bases left unmatched: 5. CDR3 coding DNA: TGTGCCAGCAGCGATACAGGGGGCGATAACTATGGCTACACCTTC. Translation gives CASSDTGGDNYGYTF.

This clonotype was counted ten times or more. The chain combines TRBV7-2 with TRBJ1-6, with unresolved D. The CDR3 length is 12 residues. V shed 4 bases and J shed 2 bases, with 0 bases lying between them. Germline loops: CDR1 SGHTA, CDR2 FQGNSA. The CDR3 here is CASSSYNSPLHF. In DNA, the CDR3 is TGTGCCAGCAGCTCCTATAATTCACCCCTCCACTTT.

This clonotype is a singleton in its sample. The junction shows a germline mismatch at one end, possibly a read error. The gene calls are TRBV12-3 or TRBV12-4 and TRBJ1-2, with D perhaps matching TRBD1 (5 bases). The CDR3 spans 13 residues. Here the CDR3 reads CVSGKTDTYGYTF. DNA for the CDR3: TGTGTCAGCGGCAAGACAGACACTTATGGCTACACCTTC.

The V and J genes are TRBV5-1 and TRBJ1-3, with 7 bases that match TRBD1. CDR3 length equals 15 residues. Germline V lookup: CDR1 SGHRS, CDR2 YFSETQ. The junction had 5 bases not matched to a gene; V was cut back by 5 bases and J by 0 bases. The CDR3 sequence: CASSATGVSGNTIYF. CDR3 nucleotide sequence: TGCGCCAGCAGTGCTACAGGGGTCTCTGGAAACACCATATATTTT.

V and J are TRBV19 and TRBJ1-5; D is unclear. Germline CDR1 reads LNHDA; CDR2 reads SQIVND (reference sequence). The V and J ends lost 6 bases and 2 bases respectively, with 14 bases between them. There are 15 residues in the CDR3. As DNA, the CDR3 is TGTGCCAGTAGCGATGACATATTCGGCAATCAGCCCCAGCATTTT. It specifies CASSDDIFGNQPQHF.

This clonotype occurred a few times. The chain recombines TRBV7-2 with TRBJ1-2; the match to TRBD1 covers 9 bases. The CDR3 runs to 14 residues. From germline, CDR1 is SGHTA and CDR2 FQGNSA. The trim removed 4 bases at V and 4 bases at J, leaving 4 bases unmatched. CDR3 amino acids: CASSSRDRVYGYTF. CDR3 bases: TGTGCCAGCAGCTCCCGGGACAGGGTCTATGGCTACACCTTC.

The CDR3 here is CSVDAAGAPNEQFF. CDR3 bases: TGCAGCGTGGACGCAGCGGGGGCCCCCAATGAGCAGTTCTTC. This rearrangement joins TRBV29-1 to TRBJ2-1, with 8 bases matching TRBD2. Losses at the gene ends were 6 bases for V and 6 bases for J; bases not matched to a gene: 10. This CDR3 is 14 amino acids long. The germline V gene encodes CDR1 SQVTM and CDR2 ANQGSEA.

The chain joins TRBV6-1 to TRBJ1-5, with 10 bases identical to TRBD1. The J segment lost 6 bases and the V segment lost 5 bases, leaving 1 base of the junction unmatched. This CDR3 region has 13 residues. Per germline, CDR1 MNHNS and CDR2 SASEGT. CDR3 protein: CASSWTGGQPQHF. The DNA of the CDR3 is TGTGCCAGCAGTTGGACAGGGGGTCAGCCCCAGCATTTT.

This clonotype was seen only a few times. This rearrangement joins TRBV2 to TRBJ1-5; TRBD1 matches at 8 bases. With V trimmed by 6 bases and J by 7 bases, 8 bases remained unmatched. The CDR3 length is 14 residues. Germline-derived CDR1 and CDR2 are SNHLY and FYNNEI. CDR3 protein: CASSGQGGWQPQHF. Here the CDR3 DNA reads TGTGCCAGCAGCGGACAGGGAGGATGGCAGCCCCAGCATTTT.

This clonotype was seen only a few times. The gene calls are TRBV11-2 and TRBJ1-1, with D possibly being TRBD1 (5 bases). The CDR3 length is 14 residues. Trimming took off 5 bases at V and 4 bases at J, with 14 bases between the two ends. Germline V lookup: CDR1 SGHAT, CDR2 FQNNGV. This chain's CDR3 is CASSLLGGTTEAFF. Here the CDR3 DNA reads TGTGCCAGCAGCCTTCTGGGGGGGACCACTGAAGCTTTCTTT.

This clonotype was seen a handful of times. The chain combines TRBV4-2 with TRBJ2-3; TRBD1 is a possible D gene (6 bases). V lost 0 bases to trimming and J lost 2 bases, with 12 bases between them. The CDR3 has 16 residues. Germline CDR1 and CDR2: LGHNA and YNFKEQ. CDR3 DNA sequence: TGTGCCAGCAGCCAAGATGCAGGGGACCCCACAGATACGCAGTATTTT. This gives the protein CASSQDAGDPTDTQYF.

This sequence joins TRBV15 and TRBJ1-4; possibly TRBD1 for D (6 bases). The germline V gene has CDR1 LNHNV and CDR2 YYDKDF (reference sequence). The CDR3 is 14 amino acids. Trimming removed 3 bases from V and 8 bases from J, with 13 bases in between. The CDR3 here is CATSRNREIEKLFF. In DNA form, the CDR3 reads TGTGCCACCAGCAGGAACAGGGAAATCGAAAAACTGTTTTTT.

This clonotype was seen only a few times. The V and J genes are TRBV2 and TRBJ2-7; weak D call: TRBD2 (7 bases). CDR1 is SNHLY and CDR2 is FYNNEI in the germline V gene. V gave up 1 base and J gave up 2 bases, with 12 bases separating them. The CDR3 loop spans 15 amino acids. CDR3 sequence reads: CASSEGGGRAYEQYF. The CDR3 DNA reads TGTGCCAGCAGTGAAGGGGGGGGCAGGGCCTACGAGCAGTACTTC.

In the case of this clonotype: This sequence may be a read error, since a much larger clone differs from it by one base. The V gene is TRBV7-3, the J gene TRBJ1-4, with 9 bases identical to TRBD1. The V gene's germline CDR1 is SGHTA and CDR2 FQGTGA. The CDR3 runs to 14 residues. V was pared by 5 bases and J by 7 bases, with 5 bases of the junction left unmatched. In DNA form, the CDR3 reads TGTGCCAGCAGCCGGGACAGGGATGCTGAAAAACTGTTTTTT. Its translation is CASSRDRDAEKLFF.

A few counts support this clonotype. The chain employs TRBV28 and TRBJ2-7; 10 nucleotides line up with TRBD1. V dropped 3 bases and J dropped 3; count of bases not matched to a gene: 5. Germline lookup yields CDR1 MDHEN and CDR2 SYDVKM. The CDR3 has 15 residues. CDR3 DNA: TGTGCCAGCAGTTTGACAGGGGGCAGAAGCTACGAGCAGTACTTC. This translates into CASSLTGGRSYEQYF.

There are a few counts of this clonotype. The rearrangement joins TRBV6-2 or TRBV6-3 to TRBJ1-1; 8 bases align to TRBD1. V lost 6 bases and J lost 5; bases outside the gene matches: 8. The CDR3 is made up of 14 amino acids. CDR1 is MNHEY and CDR2 is SVGEGT in the germline V gene. The CDR3 sequence: CASRGMTGETEAFF. CDR3 nucleotide sequence: TGTGCCAGCAGGGGCATGACAGGGGAGACTGAAGCTTTCTTT.

The chain uses TRBV12-3 or TRBV12-4 and TRBJ1-2, with 7 bases lining up with TRBD1. J gave up 8 bases and V 3 bases, and 6 bases lay outside the gene matches. The CDR3 loop spans 13 amino acids. CDR3 loop: CASSFDREGGYTF. CDR3 sequence (DNA): TGTGCCAGCAGTTTTGACAGGGAGGGCGGCTACACCTTC.

V usage is TRBV11-1 and J usage is TRBJ2-4; D uncertain. Trimming took 5 bases from V and 1 from J, leaving 12 bases between them. The CDR3 is made up of 15 amino acids. CDR1 and CDR2 (germline): SGHAT, FQDESV (reference sequence). The CDR3 DNA follows: TGTGCCAGCAGCCCTCGGAGCTATGCCAAAAACATTCAGTACTTC. Its protein product is CASSPRSYAKNIQYF.